This T cell receptor (beta chain) was observed in a study of T cells in Graves' hyperthyroidism and ophthalmopathy (dated by TCRdb to the late 2010s). General notes on the study: Peripheral blood samples were taken at initial diagnosis, before any treatment was given. The study also compared thyroid tissue and blood T-cell repertoires from several Graves' hyperthyroidism patients. Prospective prediction of ophthalmopathy was tested in an independent validation cohort consisting of 18 hyperthyroidism patients and over 15 patients who later progressed to ophthalmopathy. After sampling, hyperthyroidism patients received methimazole starting at 30 mg daily, and ophthalmopathy patients received high-dose intravenous methylprednisolone. The 95 to 100 discovery patients were randomly split 7:3 into training and test sets. A discovery cohort of 95 to 100 patients, approximately 44 with Graves' ophthalmopathy and 55 to 60 with stable Graves' hyperthyroidism, was used to find distinguishing TCR V-J signatures. The paper reports TCR Vbeta CDR3 sequencing of over 130 peripheral blood samples: 43 ophthalmopathy, about 75 hyperthyroidism and around 17 progressor patients.

TCR beta CDR3 regions were amplified from RNA transcripts. For the first round of RT-PCR on the TCR CDR3, the HTBI primer set was used together with the Qiagen OneStep RT-PCR kit. Libraries were constructed in a second round of multiplex PCR, after which size selection and purification were carried out. Sequencing of the libraries was done on an Illumina HiSeq2000 using paired-end 100 bp reads. Under the source paper's analysis protocol: Raw data were processed with SOAPnuke, discarding reads with adapters, uncalled bases, mean Phred below 15, or no exact constant-primer or identifier match. High-quality paired reads were merged with COPE v1.2.5, and unique nucleotide sequences were defined as clonotypes. MiTCR v1.1 was used to align clonotypes to the IMGT TRBV, TRBD and TRBJ reference segments. The analysis was restricted to V-J combinations with a frequency above 0.0001, which together covered 99% to 99.2% of the repertoires. A TCS score was defined as the ratio between F50 (clonal expansion) and ExV (chaos), using BLOSUM62-based TCRdist between CDR3 peptides within each V-J. Welch's t-statistics and random forest reduced around 520 V-J features to under 15, which were used in a naive Bayes classifier (R e1071). TCRdb's own reprocessing of the public reads used fastp at Q25 and MiXCR and kept productive beta chains. Every entry covers one CDR3 protein and lists the most common genes and DNA from its rows. V and J calls and clone size were set by TCRdb, not the authors. The sample table lists 500,000 to 800,000 distinct CDR3 sequences, approximately 15% of them with a count of one. The ten top clones hold around 13% of the sample.

On this clonotype itself: Which antigen it targets is not known. No clone much larger than this one lies a single base away; base qualities are absent.

Moderately to severely active disease, a Clinical Activity Score of at least 3, a NOSPECS grade of at least 4, and a duration under 3 months were present in ophthalmopathy patients. Any patient with an uncontrolled infection, another autoimmune disease, pregnancy or lactation was excluded. Diagnoses were established on the basis of clinical symptoms, serum thyroxine and TRAb, thyroid ultrasound, and orbital computed tomography. PBMCs were separated from roughly 9.3 ml of fresh peripheral blood using Ficoll-Paque density gradient centrifugation. Trizol reagent was used to extract total RNA, and RNA quality was then checked on an Agilent 2100 Bioanalyzer. What the authors observed across the whole study: In cross-validation, a model built on a 13 V-J signature told ophthalmopathy apart from stable hyperthyroidism with 85% to 90% sensitivity and roughly 82% specificity, and in testing the same model reached 80%/75%. No statistical method was used to fix the sample size in advance, and group allocation was not hidden from the investigators. Blood samples also contained most of the expanded thyroid clonotypes (frequency above 0.001), which suggests that blood repertoires may reflect thyroid immune responses. In validation, the model predicted progression to ophthalmopathy a median of about 6.8 months before onset, with about 64% sensitivity and 72.22% specificity.

The germline V gene (reference sequence) yields DFQATT for CDR1 and SNEGSKA for CDR2. V and J are truncated by 2 bases and 7 bases respectively, leaving an intervening sequence of 11 bases. The CDR3 spans 12 residues, from the cysteine through the phenylalanine. The DNA shown is the 36-base CDR3, in frame from base 1. This TCR was recovered from a woman aged 45-59 years with Graves' ophthalmopathy. The chain is made from TRBV20-1 and TRBJ1-2, with the D gene not clear enough to name. Sequencing used blood. This receptor carries the CDR3 CSARPIGSGYTF. The nucleotides read TGCAGTGCTAGACCCATTGGGTCTGGCTACACCTTC.